This entry concerns a single T cell receptor (beta chain). The CDR3 runs 15 residues. Germline V gene lookup returns CDR1 SGDLS and CDR2 YYNGEE. The V and J ends lost 4 bases and 1 base, in that order; junction bases with no gene match: 7. The data are from a study of blood T cell repertoires in COVID-19. Study context: Samples representing acute and convalescent COVID-19 were sourced from the United States, Italy and Spain. PBMCs, B-cell-depleted T cells, or T cells were the source of the cDNA or gDNA that made up the material.

As processed by the authors: Estimated nucleated cell counts came from reference gene primer amplification. Generated by immunoSEQ multiplex PCR, the TCRdb table keeps only in-frame clones and is missing some. D and trimming come from the DNA, and the V and J calls and clone size come from that table. The sample consists of around 85,000 clones, about 90% of them appearing once. The TCR sequence derives from a woman aged 80 or older with active or convalescent COVID-19. The sequencing input was peripheral blood. The chain joins TRBV9 to TRBJ1-1, with TRBD1 matching over 7 bases. The CDR3 nucleotides read TGTGCCAGCAGCCCACGGACAGGCGGGAACACTGAAGCTTTCTTT. Its translation is CASSPRTGGNTEAFF.